These T cell receptor beta chains were read from a single sample in a study of human T cells and chemical hapten exposure. A single record per CDR3 protein comes from TCRdb applying MiXCR to the RACE reads. Of about 290,000 distinct CDR3 sequences in the sample, about 7.7% are singletons; the top ten hold less than 1.5%. Specimen: whole blood, collected in connection with sensitization to the hapten diphenylcyclopropenone (DPC). The receptors stem from a man aged 18 to 29 with alopecia areata. Some clones in this sample may be carry-over from other donors' samples. CDR3s include the opening cysteine and the closing phenylalanine or tryptophan. A D gene is named only where the DNA matches it firmly. The size entry is marked missing in some rows and otherwise reads once, few, many or a size class.

TRBV6-5	TRBD1	-	TRBJ2-5	CASSRTGGYETQYF	TGTGCCAGCAGTCGGACAGGGGGTTACGAGACCCAGTACTTC
TRBV15	-	-	TRBJ2-5	CATSMGRKQETQYF	TGTGCCACCAGCATGGGACGGAAACAAGAGACCCAGTACTTC
TRBV15	-	few	TRBJ1-4	CATSRDFAERKLFF	TGTGCCACCAGCAGAGATTTCGCAGAACGGAAACTGTTTTTT
TRBV20-1	-	-	TRBJ1-2	CSAREQPSTIYGYTF	TGCAGTGCTAGAGAGCAACCTTCGACCATCTATGGCTACACCTTC
TRBV7-7	-	-	TRBJ2-3	CASSFSTSGPGTDTQYF	TGTGCCAGCAGCTTCTCTACGAGCGGGCCGGGCACAGATACGCAGTATTTT
TRBV7-8	-	-	TRBJ2-7	CASSSRPRGGREYEQYF	TGTGCCAGCAGCTCCAGGCCGCGGGGCGGCAGGGAATACGAGCAGTACTTC
TRBV6-5	-	many	TRBJ2-2	CASSYSIRGADTGELFF	TGTGCCAGCAGTTACTCGATCAGGGGCGCCGACACCGGGGAGCTGTTTTTT
TRBV5-1	-	-	TRBJ2-1	CASSLSGHYNEQFF	TGCGCCAGCAGCTTGTCCGGGCACTACAATGAGCAGTTCTTC
TRBV29-1	-	few	TRBJ1-3	CSVGRGNTIYF	TGCAGCGTGGGACGAGGTAACACCATATATTTT
TRBV20-1	TRBD2	few	TRBJ2-5	CSAARTSGGERSRETQYF	TGCAGTGCTGCGAGGACTAGCGGGGGGGAGCGTTCTCGAGAGACCCAGTACTTC
TRBV2	TRBD1	few	TRBJ1-6	CASSGQGVFSPLHF	TGTGCCAGCAGCGGACAGGGAGTATTCTCACCCCTCCACTTT
TRBV7-9	TRBD2	few	TRBJ2-2	CASSRTSGLNTGELFF	TGTGCCAGCAGCCGTACTAGCGGGTTGAACACCGGGGAGCTGTTTTTT
TRBV7-2	-	many	TRBJ1-5	CASSLRGDQPQHF	TGTGCCAGCAGCTTACGGGGGGATCAGCCCCAGCATTTT
TRBV28	-	few	TRBJ2-7	CASRRTLQQYF	TGTGCCAGCCGGCGAACCTTGCAGCAGTACTTC
TRBV29-1	-	-	TRBJ1-1	CSVDGVRGNTEAFF	TGCAGCGTTGACGGGGTAAGAGGGAACACTGAAGCTTTCTTT
TRBV18	TRBD2	-	TRBJ2-3	CASSPLGGTTDTQYF	TGTGCCAGCTCACCACTCGGGGGGACCACAGATACGCAGTATTTT
TRBV7-3	-	few	TRBJ1-1	CASRNGEDTEAFF	TGTGCCAGCAGAAATGGGGAGGACACTGAAGCTTTCTTT
TRBV7-2	-	few	TRBJ2-1	CASSLVAAYEQFF	TGTGCCAGCAGCTTAGTGGCGGCGTATGAGCAGTTCTTC
TRBV14	-	-	TRBJ2-1	CASSQDGVIRTKEQFF	TGTGCCAGCAGCCAAGATGGGGTGATTAGGACTAAAGAGCAGTTCTTC
TRBV20-1	-	-	TRBJ2-6	CSARSAGAGSGANVLTF	TGCAGTGCTAGATCTGCGGGGGCAGGCTCTGGGGCCAACGTCCTGACTTTC
TRBV5-1	-	few	TRBJ2-3	CASSLEQPSTDTQYF	TGCGCCAGCAGCTTGGAACAGCCAAGCACAGATACGCAGTATTTT
TRBV24-1	-	many	TRBJ2-3	CATSERHSGTDTQYF	TGTGCCACCAGTGAAAGACATTCGGGCACAGATACGCAGTATTTT
TRBV7-9	-	-	TRBJ2-6	CASSLRTVSGANVLTF	TGTGCCAGCAGCCTCAGGACAGTATCTGGGGCCAACGTCCTGACTTTC
TRBV6-2/TRBV6-3	-	-	TRBJ1-5	CASSYFTQPQHF	TGTGCCAGCAGTTACTTTACCCAGCCCCAGCATTTT
TRBV21-1	-	few	TRBJ2-7	CASSKDGQGADEQYF	TGTGCCAGCAGCAAAGACGGACAGGGGGCTGACGAGCAGTACTTC
TRBV9	-	few	TRBJ1-6	CASSVVADNSPLHF	TGTGCCAGCAGCGTAGTAGCAGATAATTCACCCCTCCACTTT
TRBV4-1	TRBD1	few	TRBJ2-5	CASSQLLTGGVETQYF	TGCGCCAGCAGCCAACTACTAACAGGGGGAGTCGAGACCCAGTACTTC
TRBV27	-	few	TRBJ1-1	CASSSIMGTEAFF	TGTGCCAGCAGTTCCATCATGGGGACTGAAGCTTTCTTT
TRBV7-9	TRBD2	-	TRBJ2-5	CASSPIGGRRETQYF	TGTGCCAGCAGCCCGATCGGGGGGAGAAGAGAGACCCAGTACTTC
TRBV29-1	TRBD1	few	TRBJ1-1	CSVSGTVNTEAFF	TGCAGCGTTTCAGGGACAGTGAACACTGAAGCTTTCTTT
TRBV27	-	-	TRBJ2-2	CASSKPGTGITGELFF	TGTGCCAGCAGCAAACCCGGGACCGGAATCACCGGGGAGCTGTTTTTT
TRBV18	-	few	TRBJ1-3	CASSPQSSSGNTIYF	TGTGCCAGCTCACCACAATCATCCTCTGGAAACACCATATATTTT
TRBV6-2/TRBV6-3	-	many	TRBJ1-4	CASTDGGAAEKLFF	TGTGCCAGCACCGACGGGGGCGCGGCTGAAAAACTGTTTTTT
TRBV7-9	-	many	TRBJ1-2	CASSPETVYGYTF	TGTGCCAGCAGCCCCGAGACAGTCTATGGCTACACCTTC
TRBV4-3	-	few	TRBJ2-6	CASSQDSGRYSGANVLTF	TGCGCCAGCAGCCAAGATAGTGGGCGGTACTCTGGGGCCAACGTCCTGACTTTC